This T cell receptor beta chain is from a study of T cell responses to AZD1222 COVID-19 vaccine. Profiled with immunoSEQ multiplex PCR; TCRdb holds only in-frame clones, not every one. Of approximately 160,000 clones detected, roughly 88% appear once; the ten largest clones hold 3% to 4%. Germline trimming cut 5 bases from V and 8 bases from J; bases unmatched to any gene: 4. The CDR3 has 12 residues. In germline, CDR1 is GTSNPN, CDR2 SVGIG (reference sequence). This clone was counted a few times. The antigen remains unidentified. Findings of the study overall: Regions 160-218 and 743-854 dominated among vaccine-associated CD4 TCRs spanning spike. Only five or six people who got AZD1222 tested seropositive at baseline. It was only after the peak T cell response that any repertoires were sampled. Most donors were white British, females outnumbered males, and clonal diversity was possibly underestimated.

The starting material was peripheral blood, obtained on day 0 of MenACWY control vaccination. This chain uses TRBV30 with TRBJ2-2; TRBD1 agrees at 8 bases. The sequence was collected from an adult in good health. This CDR3 is CAWDRGSGELFF. In DNA form, the CDR3 reads TGTGCCTGGGACAGGGGATCTGGGGAGCTGTTTTTT.